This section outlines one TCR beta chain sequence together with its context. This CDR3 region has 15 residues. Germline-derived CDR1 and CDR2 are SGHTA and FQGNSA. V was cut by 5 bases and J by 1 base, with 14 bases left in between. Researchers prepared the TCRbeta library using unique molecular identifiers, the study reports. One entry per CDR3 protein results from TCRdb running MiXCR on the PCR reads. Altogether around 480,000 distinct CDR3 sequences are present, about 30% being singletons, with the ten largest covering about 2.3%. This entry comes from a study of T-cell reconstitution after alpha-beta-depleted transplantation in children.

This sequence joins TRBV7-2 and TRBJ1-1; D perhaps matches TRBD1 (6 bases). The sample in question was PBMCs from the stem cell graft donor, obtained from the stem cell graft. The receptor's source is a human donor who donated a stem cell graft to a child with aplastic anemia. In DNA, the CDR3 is TGTGCCAGCAGCCGGCGAAGGACAGAGAACACTGAAGCTTTCTTT. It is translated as CASSRRRTENTEAFF.